A selection of T cell receptor beta chains follows, all from one sample in a study of T cell repertoires in cytomegalovirus infection. TCRdb re-derived calls from the reads in MiXCR, one entry per CDR3 protein. The sample holds 300,000 or so distinct CDR3 sequences; about 9.1% are singletons and the top ten take 2.5%. Sequenced: PBMCs. The receptor set was obtained from a human donor in good health (CMV status not recorded). Some clones in this sample may be carry-over from other donors' samples. Each CDR3 is given without its conserved first and last residue. Each record gives: D gene, V gene, clone size, J gene, CDR3 protein. D genes are given only for firm matches. Rows give clone size only sometimes, using once, few, many, or a class for an expanded clone.

NA	TRBV20-1	few	TRBJ2-6	SARGRESGANVLT
TRBD1	TRBV15	many	TRBJ1-1	ATSRPKGAAEAF
NA	TRBV20-1	NA	TRBJ1-1	SAATDRSHTEAF
NA	TRBV5-1	many	TRBJ2-1	ASLRDGNLGDEQF
NA	TRBV20-1	many	TRBJ1-1	SPRGWTKNTEAF
NA	TRBV3-1	many	TRBJ1-4	ASSQGTTNEKLF
NA	TRBV29-1	once	TRBJ2-2	SVRYTNTGELF
NA	TRBV29-1	many	TRBJ1-1	SVERRILNTEAF
NA	TRBV7-3	few	TRBJ2-3	ASSLSPSTDTQY
NA	TRBV20-1	many	TRBJ2-3	SAKTRASTDTQY
TRBD1	TRBV4-3	many	TRBJ2-3	ASSLGTGEFTDTQY
NA	TRBV20-1	many	TRBJ2-7	SAARRGQYEQY
NA	TRBV7-2	many	TRBJ2-1	ASSPRYNEQF
TRBD2	TRBV7-2	many	TRBJ2-2	ASSLAASGTGELF
NA	TRBV6-2/TRBV6-3	many	TRBJ1-2	ASSRTEAYGYT
NA	TRBV29-1	many	TRBJ1-2	SVDRRATNYGYT
TRBD1	TRBV15	NA	TRBJ2-5	ATSRGTGGRETQY
NA	TRBV2	many	TRBJ1-2	GKAAGRGNYGYT
NA	TRBV7-2	many	TRBJ2-3	ASSPEGITDTQY
NA	TRBV12-3/TRBV12-4	many	TRBJ2-7	ASSGTGYEQY
TRBD2	TRBV27	many	TRBJ2-1	ASSRTSRGYNEQF
NA	TRBV20-1	many	TRBJ2-1	SASRLPNEQF
NA	TRBV15	many	TRBJ2-1	ATSRDRAVYNEQF
NA	TRBV2	NA	TRBJ2-2	ASSVRGRPGELF
NA	TRBV20-1	few	TRBJ1-2	SADAGTGYGYT
NA	TRBV11-3	NA	TRBJ2-1	ASSLDIGTYNEQF
TRBD1	TRBV7-2	many	TRBJ2-5	ASSRDRQETQY
NA	TRBV19	many	TRBJ1-5	ASHYRGGSNQPQH
NA	TRBV28	NA	TRBJ2-1	ASSQTGPYNEQF
TRBD2	TRBV9	NA	TRBJ2-4	ASSVDVGTSDRAKNIQY
NA	TRBV20-1	NA	TRBJ2-3	SAEGVIDTQY
NA	TRBV25-1	many	TRBJ2-2	ASSEWWDGNTGELF
NA	TRBV28	NA	TRBJ2-7	ASVTGSYEQY
NA	TRBV2	many	TRBJ1-2	ASSPDGLGTGGYT
NA	TRBV28	many	TRBJ2-5	ASSTPTGQETQY
TRBD1	TRBV5-1	many	TRBJ1-2	ASSGQEEGRDYGYT
NA	TRBV5-1	few	TRBJ1-1	ASSLDSKNTEAF
NA	TRBV11-1	NA	TRBJ2-2	ASRVRRTGDGGELF
NA	TRBV14	NA	TRBJ1-2	ASSQVGRAQIYGYT
NA	TRBV23-1	few	TRBJ2-1	ASSRRGAKDSPYNEQF